This TCR beta chain originates from a study of response to subunit inactivated influenza vaccine. General study results and limits: A suggestion made by the authors is that each seasonal influenza vaccination recruits few new T cells.

TCRdb re-called the RT-PCR reads with MiXCR, one entry per CDR3 protein. The data show about 650,000 distinct CDR3 sequences, 13% to 15% seen once. The CDR3 consists of 15 residues. Trimming cost V 6 bases and J 0 bases, with 14 bases left between them. As concerns this clonotype: Antigen: not known.

The sample here was PBMCs from blood, taken 14 to 15 days before vaccination. The clonotype originates from a man aged 50-60 years who received an inactivated influenza vaccine. The V call is TRBV12-3 or TRBV12-4, the J call TRBJ1-1, with D maybe TRBD1 (6 bases). As DNA, the CDR3 is TGTGCCAGCAGCCCTCCGGACAGCCTGAACACTGAAGCTTTCTTT. It is translated as CASSPPDSLNTEAFF.